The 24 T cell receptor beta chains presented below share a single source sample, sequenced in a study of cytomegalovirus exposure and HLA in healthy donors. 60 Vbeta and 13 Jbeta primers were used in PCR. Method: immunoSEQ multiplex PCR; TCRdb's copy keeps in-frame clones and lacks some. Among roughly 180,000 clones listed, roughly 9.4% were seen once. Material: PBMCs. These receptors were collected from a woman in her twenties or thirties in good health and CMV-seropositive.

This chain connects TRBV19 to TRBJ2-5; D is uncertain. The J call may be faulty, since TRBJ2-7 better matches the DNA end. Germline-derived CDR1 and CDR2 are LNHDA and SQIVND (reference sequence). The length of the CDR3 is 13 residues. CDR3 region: CASSIKLSYEQYF. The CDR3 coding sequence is TGTGCCAGTAGTATCAAGCTTTCCTACGAGCAGTACTTC.

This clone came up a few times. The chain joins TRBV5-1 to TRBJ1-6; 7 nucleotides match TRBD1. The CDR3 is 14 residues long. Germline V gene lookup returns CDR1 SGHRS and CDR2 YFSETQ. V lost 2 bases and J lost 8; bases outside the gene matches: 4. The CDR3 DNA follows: TGCGCCAGCAGCTTAGAAGGGGGCGATTCACCCCTCCACTTT. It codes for CASSLEGGDSPLHF.

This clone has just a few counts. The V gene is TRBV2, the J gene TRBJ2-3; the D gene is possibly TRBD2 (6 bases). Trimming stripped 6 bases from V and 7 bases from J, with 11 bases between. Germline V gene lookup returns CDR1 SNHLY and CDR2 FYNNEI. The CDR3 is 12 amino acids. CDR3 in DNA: TGTGCCAGCAGGGCAGGCGGGAATACGCAGTATTTT. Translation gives CASRAGGNTQYF. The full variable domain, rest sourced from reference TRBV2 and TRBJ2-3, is EPEVTQTPSHQVTQMGQEVILRCVPISNHLYFYWYRQILGQKVEFLVSFYNNEISEKSEIFDDQFSVERPDGSNFTLKIRSTKLEDSAMYFCASRAGGNTQYFGPGTRLTVL.

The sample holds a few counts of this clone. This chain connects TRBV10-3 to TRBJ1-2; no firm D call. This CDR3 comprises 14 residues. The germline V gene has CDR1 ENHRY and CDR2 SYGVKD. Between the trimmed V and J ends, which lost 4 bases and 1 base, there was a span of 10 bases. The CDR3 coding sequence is TGTGCCATCAGTGTCACCGGGAATAACTATGGCTACACCTTC. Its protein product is CAISVTGNNYGYTF.

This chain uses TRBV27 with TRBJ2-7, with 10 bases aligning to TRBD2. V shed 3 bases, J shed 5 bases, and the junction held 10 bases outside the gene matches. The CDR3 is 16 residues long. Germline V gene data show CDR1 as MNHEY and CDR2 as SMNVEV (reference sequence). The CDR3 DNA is TGTGCCAGCAGTTTCCTTCCTAGCGGGAGCGGCGACGAGCAGTACTTC. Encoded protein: CASSFLPSGSGDEQYF.

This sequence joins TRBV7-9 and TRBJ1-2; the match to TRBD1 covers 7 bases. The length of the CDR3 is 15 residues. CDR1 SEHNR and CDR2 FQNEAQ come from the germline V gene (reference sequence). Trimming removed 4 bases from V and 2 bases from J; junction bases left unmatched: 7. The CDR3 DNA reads TGTGCCAGCAGCTCGACAGGGAAGCGGAACTATGGCTACACCTTC. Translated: CASSSTGKRNYGYTF.

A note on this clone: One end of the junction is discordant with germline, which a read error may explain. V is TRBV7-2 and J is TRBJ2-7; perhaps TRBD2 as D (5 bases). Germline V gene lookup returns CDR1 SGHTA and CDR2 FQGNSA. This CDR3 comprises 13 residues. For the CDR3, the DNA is TGTGCCAGAAGCTTAGCGCGGTCCTACGAGCAGTACTTC. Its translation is CARSLARSYEQYF.

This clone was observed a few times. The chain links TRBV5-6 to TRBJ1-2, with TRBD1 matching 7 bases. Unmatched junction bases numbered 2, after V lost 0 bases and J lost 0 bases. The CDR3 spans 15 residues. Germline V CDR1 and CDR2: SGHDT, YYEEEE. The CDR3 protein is CASSLGDRANYGYTF. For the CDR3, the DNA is TGTGCCAGCAGCTTGGGAGACAGGGCTAACTATGGCTACACCTTC.

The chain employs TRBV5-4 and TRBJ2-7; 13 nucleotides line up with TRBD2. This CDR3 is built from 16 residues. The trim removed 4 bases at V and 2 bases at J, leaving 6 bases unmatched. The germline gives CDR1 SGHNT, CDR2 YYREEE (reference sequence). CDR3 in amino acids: CASSPGTSGVTYEQYF. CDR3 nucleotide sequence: TGTGCCAGCAGCCCGGGGACTAGCGGGGTAACCTACGAGCAGTACTTC.

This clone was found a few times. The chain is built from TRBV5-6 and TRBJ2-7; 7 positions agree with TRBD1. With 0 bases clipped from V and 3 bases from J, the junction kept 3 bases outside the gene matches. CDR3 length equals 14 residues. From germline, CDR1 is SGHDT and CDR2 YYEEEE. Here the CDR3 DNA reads TGTGCCAGCAGCTTGGGACAGGGAATCTACGAGCAGTACTTC. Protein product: CASSLGQGIYEQYF.

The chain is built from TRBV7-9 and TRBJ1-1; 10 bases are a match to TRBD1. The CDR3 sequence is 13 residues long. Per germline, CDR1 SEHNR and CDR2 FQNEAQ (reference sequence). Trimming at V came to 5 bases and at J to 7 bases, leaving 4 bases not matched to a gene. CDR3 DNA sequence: TGTGCCAGCAGCGAACGGACAGGGGGTGAAGCTTTCTTT. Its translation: CASSERTGGEAFF.

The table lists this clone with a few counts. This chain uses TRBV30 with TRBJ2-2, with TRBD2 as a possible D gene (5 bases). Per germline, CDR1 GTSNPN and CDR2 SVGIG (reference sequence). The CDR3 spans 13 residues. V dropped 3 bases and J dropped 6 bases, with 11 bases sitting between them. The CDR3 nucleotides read TGTGCCTGGAGACATGGACTGGCCGGGGAGCTGTTTTTT. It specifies CAWRHGLAGELFF. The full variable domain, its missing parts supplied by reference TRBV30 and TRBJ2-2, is SQTIHQWPATLVQPVGSPLSLECTVEGTSNPNLYWYRQAAGRGLQLLFYSVGIGQISSEVPQNLSASRPQDRQFILSSKKLLLSDSGFYLCAWRHGLAGELFFGEGSRLTVL.

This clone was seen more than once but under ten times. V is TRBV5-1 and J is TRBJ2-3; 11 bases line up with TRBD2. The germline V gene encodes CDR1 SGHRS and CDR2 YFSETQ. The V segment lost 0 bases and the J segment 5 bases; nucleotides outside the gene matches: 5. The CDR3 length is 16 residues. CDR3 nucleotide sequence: TGCGCCAGCAGCTTGGGGACTAGCGGGCCCCAAGATACGCAGTATTTT. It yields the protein CASSLGTSGPQDTQYF.

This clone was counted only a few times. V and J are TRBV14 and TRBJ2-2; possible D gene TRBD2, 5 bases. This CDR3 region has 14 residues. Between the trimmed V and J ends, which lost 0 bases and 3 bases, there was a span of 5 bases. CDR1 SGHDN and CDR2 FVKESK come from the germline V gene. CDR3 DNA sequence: TGTGCCAGCAGCCAAGAGGACTACACCGGGGAGCTGTTTTTT. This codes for CASSQEDYTGELFF.

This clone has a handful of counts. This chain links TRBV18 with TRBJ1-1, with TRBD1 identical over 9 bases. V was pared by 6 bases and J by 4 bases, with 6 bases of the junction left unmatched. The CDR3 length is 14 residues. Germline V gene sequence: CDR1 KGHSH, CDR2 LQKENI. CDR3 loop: CASSATGGFTEAFF. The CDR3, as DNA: TGTGCCAGCTCGGCTACAGGGGGCTTCACTGAAGCTTTCTTT. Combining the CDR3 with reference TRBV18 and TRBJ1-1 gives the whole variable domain NAGVMQNPRHLVRRRGQEARLRCSPMKGHSHVYWYRQLPEEGLKFMVYLQKENIIDESGMPKERFSAEFPKEGPSILRIQQVVRGDSAAYFCASSATGGFTEAFFGQGTRLTVV.

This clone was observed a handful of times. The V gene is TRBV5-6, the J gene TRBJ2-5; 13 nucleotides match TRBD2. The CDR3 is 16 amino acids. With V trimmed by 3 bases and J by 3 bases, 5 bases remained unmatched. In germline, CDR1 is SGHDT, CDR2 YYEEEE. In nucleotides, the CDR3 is TGTGCCAGCAGCTCCGCGGGACTAGCGGGAAAAGAGACCCAGTACTTC. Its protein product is CASSSAGLAGKETQYF.

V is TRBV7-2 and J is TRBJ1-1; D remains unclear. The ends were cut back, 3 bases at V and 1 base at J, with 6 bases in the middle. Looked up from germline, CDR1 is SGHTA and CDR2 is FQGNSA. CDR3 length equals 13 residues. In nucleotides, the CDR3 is TGTGCCAGCAGCTTTACAAGGAACACTGAAGCTTTCTTT. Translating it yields CASSFTRNTEAFF.

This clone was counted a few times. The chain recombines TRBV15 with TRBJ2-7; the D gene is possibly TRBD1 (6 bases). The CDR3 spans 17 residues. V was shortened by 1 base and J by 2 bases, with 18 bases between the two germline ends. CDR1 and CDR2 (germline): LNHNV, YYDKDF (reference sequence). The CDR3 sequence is CATSRAIEQGATYEQYF. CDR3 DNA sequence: TGTGCCACCAGCAGAGCGATCGAACAGGGAGCCACCTACGAGCAGTACTTC.

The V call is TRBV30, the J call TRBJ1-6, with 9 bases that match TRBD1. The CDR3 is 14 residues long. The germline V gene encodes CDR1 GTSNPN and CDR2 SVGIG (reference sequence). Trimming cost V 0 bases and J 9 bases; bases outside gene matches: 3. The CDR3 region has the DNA TGTGCCTGGAGTGTAAGGGACAGGGTTTCACCCCTCCACTTT. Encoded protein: CAWSVRDRVSPLHF. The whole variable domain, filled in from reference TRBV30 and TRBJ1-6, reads SQTIHQWPATLVQPVGSPLSLECTVEGTSNPNLYWYRQAAGRGLQLLFYSVGIGQISSEVPQNLSASRPQDRQFILSSKKLLLSDSGFYLCAWSVRDRVSPLHFGNGTRLTVT.

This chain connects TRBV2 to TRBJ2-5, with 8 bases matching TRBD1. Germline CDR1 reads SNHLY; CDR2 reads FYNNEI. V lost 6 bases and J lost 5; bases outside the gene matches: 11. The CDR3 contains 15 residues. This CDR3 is CASRVDTGGSETQYF. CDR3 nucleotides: TGTGCCAGCAGAGTTGATACAGGGGGATCGGAGACCCAGTACTTC.

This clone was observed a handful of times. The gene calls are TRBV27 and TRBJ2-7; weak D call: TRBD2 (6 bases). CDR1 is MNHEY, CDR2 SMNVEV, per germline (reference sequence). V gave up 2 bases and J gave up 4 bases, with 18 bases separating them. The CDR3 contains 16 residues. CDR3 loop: CASSLGMRAGSYEQYF. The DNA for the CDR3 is TGTGCCAGCAGTTTAGGTATGCGGGCGGGATCTTACGAGCAGTACTTC.

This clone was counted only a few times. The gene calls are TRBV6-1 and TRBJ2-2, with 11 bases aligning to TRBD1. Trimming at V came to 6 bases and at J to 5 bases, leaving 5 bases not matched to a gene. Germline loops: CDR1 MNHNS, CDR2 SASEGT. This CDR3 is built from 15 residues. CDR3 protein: CASRRGQGGTGELFF. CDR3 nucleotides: TGTGCCAGCAGGAGGGGACAGGGGGGGACCGGGGAGCTGTTTTTT.

The CDR3 loop is CASSYAGAGSYNEQFF. The CDR3 DNA reads TGTGCCAGCAGTTACGCGGGAGCTGGGTCCTACAATGAGCAGTTCTTC. The V and J genes are TRBV6-5 and TRBJ2-1; 7 bases are shared with TRBD2. The length of the CDR3 is 16 residues. With 2 bases clipped from V and 1 base from J, the junction kept 5 bases outside the gene matches. Per the germline V gene, CDR1 is MNHEY and CDR2 is SVGAGI.

The CDR3 DNA reads as TGTGCCAGCAATGAGCGGGAGGGCCCCTACGAGCAGTACTTC. Translation gives CASNEREGPYEQYF. This chain joins TRBV2 and TRBJ2-7; TRBD2 matches 10 bases. Germline V gene data show CDR1 as SNHLY and CDR2 as FYNNEI. The CDR3 runs 14 residues. The trim removed 7 bases at V and 2 bases at J, leaving 5 bases unmatched.